These 26 T cell receptor beta chains originate from one sample sequenced in a study of blood T cell repertoires in COVID-19. Only in-frame clones appear in the TCRdb table, and some are missing; sequencing was by immunoSEQ multiplex PCR. Of approximately 100,000 clones listed, approximately 82% are singletons. The material sequenced was peripheral blood. The receptor source for this set is a man in his 70s with acute or convalescent COVID-19.

This chain joins TRBV6-5 and TRBJ1-1; no clear D gene. The germline V gene encodes CDR1 MNHEY and CDR2 SVGAGI. The CDR3 runs to 16 residues. V lost 0 bases, J lost 5 bases, and 16 bases lay in between. In DNA, the CDR3 is TGTGCCAGCAGTTACTCGTTGATTGAGGCTGGTACTGAAGCTTTCTTT. Translating it yields CASSYSLIEAGTEAFF.

The V gene is TRBV20-1, the J gene TRBJ2-7; D unclear. V was clipped by 3 bases and J by 0 bases, with 12 bases between them. The length of the CDR3 is 14 residues. Germline CDR1 reads DFQATT; CDR2 reads SNEGSKA (reference sequence). The CDR3 DNA reads as TGCAGTGCTAGTATATACGCGGTCTCCTACGAGCAGTACTTC. This sequence encodes CSASIYAVSYEQYF.

This sequence joins TRBV28 and TRBJ1-2, with no clear D. Germline CDR1 MDHEN, CDR2 SYDVKM. With 6 bases removed from V and 4 bases from J, the gap between germline ends came to 12 bases. This CDR3 region has 13 residues. The CDR3 DNA reads as TGTGCCAGCAGCTTGACTCACCCCTATGGCTACACCTTC. This codes for CASSLTHPYGYTF.

The genes are TRBV5-6 and TRBJ1-5, with D unclear. CDR3 length: 13 amino acids. Germline CDR1 is SGHDT and CDR2 is YYEEEE. V was shortened by 0 bases and J by 6 bases, with 7 bases between the two germline ends. The CDR3 reads CASSLDPGQPQHF. The CDR3 bases are TGTGCCAGCAGCTTGGATCCGGGTCAGCCCCAGCATTTT.

The chain uses TRBV7-6 and TRBJ1-1; tentative D call: TRBD1 (6 bases). This CDR3 has 14 amino acids. The V gene's germline CDR1 is SGHVS and CDR2 FNYEAQ. The germline V and J ends were trimmed by 2 bases and 10 bases, with 17 bases remaining between them. The CDR3: CASSLFLSGDAAFF. The CDR3 DNA reads TGTGCCAGCAGCTTATTTCTTTCAGGGGATGCAGCTTTCTTT.

V gene TRBV7-2 combines with J gene TRBJ1-2, with D perhaps matching TRBD1 (5 bases). Germline V gene lookup returns CDR1 SGHTA and CDR2 FQGNSA. This CDR3 is built from 16 residues. The germline V and J ends were trimmed by 4 bases and 1 base, with 16 bases remaining between them. The CDR3 DNA reads as TGTGCCAGCAGCTCTGCCCGGGGGGGTCTTAACTATGGCTACACCTTC. Protein: CASSSARGGLNYGYTF.

This chain links TRBV11-2 with TRBJ2-2; TRBD2 agrees at 7 bases. CDR1 is SGHAT, CDR2 FQNNGV, per germline. Losses at the gene ends were 5 bases for V and 1 base for J; bases not matched to a gene: 4. This CDR3 is 15 amino acids long. The CDR3 protein is CASSPGLGNTGELFF. The CDR3 DNA reads TGTGCCAGCAGCCCCGGACTAGGGAACACCGGGGAGCTGTTTTTT.

V is TRBV7-2 and J is TRBJ1-1, with TRBD1 identical over 7 bases. CDR3 length: 14 amino acids. Germline V gene lookup returns CDR1 SGHTA and CDR2 FQGNSA. The ends lost 2 bases at V and 7 bases at J; junction bases unmatched: 7. The DNA for the CDR3 is TGTGCCAGCAGCTTAAACGGCAGGGGGTTTGAAGCTTTCTTT. Translation gives CASSLNGRGFEAFF.

V is TRBV9 and J is TRBJ2-3; 8 positions agree with TRBD2. This CDR3 comprises 13 residues. V gave up 6 bases and J gave up 4 bases; unmatched junction bases: 4. CDR1 and CDR2 from the germline V gene are SGDLS and YYNGEE. The DNA for the CDR3 is TGTGCCAGCACTCGGGAGGGCCCAGATACGCAGTATTTT. This codes for CASTREGPDTQYF. Full variable domain (remainder filled in from reference TRBV9 and TRBJ2-3): DSGVTQTPKHLITATGQRVTLRCSPRSGDLSVYWYQQSLDQGLQFLIQYYNGEERAKGNILERFSAQQFPDLHSELNLSSLELGDSALYFCASTREGPDTQYFGPGTRLTVL.

The chain is built from TRBV19 and TRBJ2-3; weak D call: TRBD2 (7 bases). CDR1 is LNHDA, CDR2 SQIVND, per germline (reference sequence). This CDR3 has 17 amino acids. The ends were cut back, 8 bases at V and 5 bases at J, with 26 bases in the middle. CDR3 sequence: CASLRGGASPEQDTQYF. The CDR3 nucleotides are TGTGCCAGTTTGAGGGGGGGAGCGTCACCCGAGCAAGATACGCAGTATTTT.

The chain is built from TRBV6-1 and TRBJ1-1; TRBD1 matches at 8 bases. The CDR3 covers 13 residues. J lost 9 bases, V lost 0 bases, and 3 bases had no gene match. The germline V gene has CDR1 MNHNS and CDR2 SASEGT. CDR3 nucleotide sequence: TGTGCCAGCAGTGAAGCCCGGACAGGGAAAGCTTTCTTT. Translating it yields CASSEARTGKAFF.

This rearrangement joins TRBV27 to TRBJ1-4; no clear D gene. Germline values: CDR1 MNHEY, CDR2 SMNVEV (reference sequence). The CDR3 has 15 amino acids. Trimming cost V 6 bases and J 0 bases, with 11 bases left between them. CDR3 sequence reads: CASRLTVATNEKLFF. The CDR3 DNA sequence: TGTGCCAGCAGGCTCACAGTAGCAACTAATGAAAAACTGTTTTTT.

The chain recombines TRBV27 with TRBJ1-3, with a possible D match to TRBD1 (5 bases). This CDR3 has 14 amino acids. V was pared by 2 bases and J by 2 bases, with 7 bases between. The germline CDR1 and CDR2 sequences are MNHEY and SMNVEV (reference sequence). The CDR3 protein is CASSLRGTGNTIYF. Written as DNA, the CDR3 is TGTGCCAGCAGTTTAAGGGGTACTGGAAACACCATATATTTT.

The CDR3 spells CASSLSGTQPQHF. The CDR3 DNA reads TGTGCCAGCAGCTTGAGCGGGACTCAGCCCCAGCATTTT. The genes are TRBV5-8 and TRBJ1-5; weak D call: TRBD1 (5 bases). V was shortened by 1 base and J by 6 bases, with 8 bases between the two germline ends. The germline CDR1 and CDR2 sequences are SGHTS and YDEGEE. This CDR3 comprises 13 residues.

The chain recombines TRBV29-1 with TRBJ2-3, with D perhaps TRBD2 (6 bases). The CDR3 spans 12 residues. Trimming cost V 6 bases and J 6 bases, with 13 bases left between them. Germline V CDR1 and CDR2: SQVTM, ANQGSEA. Here the CDR3 DNA reads TGCAGCGTGTCTGTTGGGGGGGATACGCAGTATTTT. Encoded protein: CSVSVGGDTQYF.

The rearrangement joins TRBV6-5 to TRBJ1-1; 7 nucleotides align to TRBD1. Per the germline V gene, CDR1 is MNHEY and CDR2 is SVGAGI. V dropped 6 bases and J dropped 1; count of bases not matched to a gene: 8. CDR3 size: 15 residues. The CDR3 reads CASRVEDRSNTEAFF. DNA of the CDR3: TGTGCCAGCAGGGTTGAGGACAGGTCGAACACTGAAGCTTTCTTT.

This chain connects TRBV5-1 to TRBJ2-1, with 7 bases aligning to TRBD2. The CDR3 length is 15 residues. Germline V gene sequence: CDR1 SGHRS, CDR2 YFSETQ. V lost 7 bases and J lost 8; bases outside the gene matches: 15. The CDR3 loop reads CASSISDVGGDEQFF. Here the CDR3 DNA reads TGCGCCAGCTCTATTTCCGACGTTGGGGGGGATGAGCAGTTCTTC.

For the CDR3, the DNA is TGTGCCAGCAGTCTTCTAGGGGTAGGCTACACCTTC. Protein sequence: CASSLLGVGYTF. The chain is built from TRBV2 and TRBJ1-2; TRBD1 is a possible D gene (5 bases). V lost 5 bases and J 8 bases, leaving 12 bases between the germline ends. This CDR3 contains 12 residues. Germline V lookup: CDR1 SNHLY, CDR2 FYNNEI.

V and J are TRBV7-3 and TRBJ2-1; 8 bases align to TRBD1. The CDR3 runs 18 residues. Trimming at V came to 0 bases and at J to 0 bases, leaving 7 bases not matched to a gene. From germline, CDR1 is SGHTA and CDR2 FQGTGA. The CDR3 region has the DNA TGTGCCAGCAGCTTAACCGGGGGTGGGACAGGCTCCTACAATGAGCAGTTCTTC. The encoded protein is CASSLTGGGTGSYNEQFF.

The V gene is TRBV18, the J gene TRBJ1-2; TRBD1 might be the D (5 bases). Germline lookup yields CDR1 KGHSH and CDR2 LQKENI. V lost 0 bases and J 4 bases, leaving 12 bases between the germline ends. The CDR3 is 15 residues long. In DNA form, the CDR3 reads TGTGCCAGCTCACCACCAAGTCAGGGCAGCTATGGCTACACCTTC. It is translated as CASSPPSQGSYGYTF.

This sequence joins TRBV12-3 or TRBV12-4 and TRBJ2-1, with 9 bases identical to TRBD2. V was clipped by 6 bases and J by 7 bases; unmatched bases: 4. CDR3 length: 13 amino acids. CDR3 residues: CASRLAGRNEQFF. The CDR3 DNA is TGTGCCAGCAGGCTAGCGGGACGGAATGAGCAGTTCTTC.

This rearrangement joins TRBV11-2 to TRBJ2-2; TRBD2 might be the D (6 bases). CDR3 length equals 18 residues. Per the germline V gene, CDR1 is SGHAT and CDR2 is FQNNGV. V lost 0 bases to trimming and J lost 6 bases, with 20 bases between them. Here the CDR3 reads CASSLEFYGGNFAGELFF. The DNA of the CDR3 is TGTGCCAGCAGCTTAGAATTTTATGGGGGGAATTTCGCCGGGGAGCTGTTTTTT.

This rearrangement joins TRBV15 to TRBJ1-6; the D gene is possibly TRBD1 (6 bases). CDR3 length equals 15 residues. CDR1 is LNHNV, CDR2 YYDKDF, per germline (reference sequence). Trimming removed 6 bases at V and 7 bases at J, with 16 bases between. The CDR3: CATRHTDRRNSPLHF. The DNA of the CDR3 is TGTGCCACCAGGCACACAGACAGGCGAAATTCACCCCTCCACTTT.

V gene TRBV24-1 combines with J gene TRBJ2-5; D is possibly TRBD1 (5 bases). The CDR3 sequence is 13 residues long. Germline CDR1 and CDR2: KGHDR and SFDVKD. Deletions cut 1 base from V and 4 bases from J, with 6 bases between. The CDR3 protein is CATSDLGVETQYF. As DNA, the CDR3 is TGTGCCACCAGTGATTTAGGGGTAGAGACCCAGTACTTC.

The J gene is TRBJ2-6, the V gene TRBV6-2 or TRBV6-3; D is undetermined. The CDR3 spans 15 residues. Germline assignment: CDR1 MNHEY and CDR2 SVGEGT. V was clipped by 1 base and J by 0 bases, with 4 bases between them. Written as DNA, the CDR3 is TGTGCCAGCAGTTACTTATACTCTGGGGCCAACGTCCTGACTTTC. Translated: CASSYLYSGANVLTF.

This chain joins TRBV2 and TRBJ1-5; TRBD1 matches 8 bases. The CDR3 covers 13 residues. The germline V gene has CDR1 SNHLY and CDR2 FYNNEI. The V gene end was trimmed by 7 bases and the J gene end by 5 bases; junction bases not matched to a gene: 4. CDR3 coding DNA: TGTGCCAGCAAGGTGACAGGGGATCAGCCCCAGCATTTT. The encoded protein is CASKVTGDQPQHF.